These T cell receptor beta chains were read from a single sample in a study of identical twins. TCRdb passed the 5' RACE reads through MiXCR, listing each CDR3 protein once. The sample consists of more than 1.5 million distinct CDR3 sequences, around 33% of them appearing once. The sequencing sample was made of cord blood. Receptor source: a newborn girl in good health. CDR3s include the opening cysteine and the closing phenylalanine or tryptophan. Each record gives: clone size, CDR3 length, D gene, V gene, J gene, CDR3 protein, CDR3 DNA. D genes are given only for firm matches. For some rows the clone size is stated as once, few or many, or as a class when expanded; others skip it.

NA	16	TRBD1	TRBV25-1	TRBJ2-1	CASSDPGTGQRNEQFF	TGTGCCAGCAGTGATCCAGGGACAGGGCAACGAAATGAGCAGTTCTTC
few	16	NA	TRBV6-2/TRBV6-3	TRBJ2-4	CASSYRTVKTKNIQYF	TGTGCCAGCAGTTACCGGACAGTTAAGACCAAAAACATTCAGTACTTC
NA	13	NA	TRBV5-1	TRBJ2-3	CASTLGGRDTQDF	TGCGCCAGCACCCTTGGGGGGAGAGATACGCAGGATTTT
NA	14	NA	TRBV7-2	TRBJ1-5	CASSRDRINQPQHF	TGTGCCAGCAGCCGCGACAGGATCAATCAGCCCCAGCATTTT
many	16	TRBD2	TRBV5-1	TRBJ2-3	CASSSQGLAGEDTQYF	TGCGCCAGCAGTAGTCAAGGACTAGCGGGGGAAGATACGCAGTATTTT
few	15	TRBD1	TRBV4-1	TRBJ2-5	CASSQAGTGVKTQYF	TGCGCCAGCAGCCAAGCGGGAACAGGGGTAAAGACCCAGTACTTC
NA	13	NA	TRBV7-6	TRBJ2-3	CASSFIPADTQYF	TGTGCCAGCAGCTTTATCCCGGCAGATACGCAGTATTTT
NA	13	NA	TRBV21-1	TRBJ2-5	CASSKLAGAPQYF	TGTGCCAGCAGCAAACTAGCGGGAGCGCCCCAGTACTTC
few	15	TRBD1	TRBV20-1	TRBJ2-1	CSANEGAISYNEQFF	TGCAGTGCTAACGAGGGGGCCATAAGCTACAATGAGCAGTTCTTC
NA	16	NA	TRBV12-3/TRBV12-4	TRBJ2-3	CASSLSGSSNTDTEYF	TGTGCCAGCAGTCTATCGGGGTCTAGTAACACAGATACGGAGTATTTT
few	14	TRBD1	TRBV28	TRBJ1-4	CASSFGGGGEKLFF	TGTGCCAGCAGTTTCGGAGGGGGCGGCGAAAAACTGTTTTTT
few	16	NA	TRBV6-5	TRBJ2-3	CASSYGWGGRTDTQYF	TGTGCCAGCAGTTACGGGTGGGGGGGCCGGACAGATACGCAGTATTTT
NA	17	NA	TRBV28	TRBJ2-6	CASSFRDWISGANVLTF	TGTGCCAGCAGTTTTAGGGATTGGATCTCTGGGGCCAACGTCCTGACTTTC
NA	15	NA	TRBV20-1	TRBJ2-3	CSASSRGVGTDTQYF	TGCAGTGCTAGTAGTAGGGGAGTAGGCACAGATACGCAGTATTTT
NA	18	NA	TRBV6-1	TRBJ1-6	CASSEFADPLFYNSPLHF	TGTGCCAGCAGTGAATTCGCGGACCCCCTCTTCTATAATTCACCCCTCCACTTT
many	14	TRBD1	TRBV3-1	TRBJ1-4	CASSSGQGNEKLFF	TGTGCCAGCAGCTCCGGACAGGGCAATGAAAAACTGTTTTTT
NA	15	TRBD1	TRBV2	TRBJ1-4	CASFPGTAINEKLFF	TGTGCCAGCTTCCCCGGGACAGCAATTAATGAAAAACTGTTTTTT
NA	17	TRBD1	TRBV20-1	TRBJ2-1	CSVVIKGTGFSYSEQFF	TGCAGTGTGGTCATAAAGGGGACAGGTTTTTCCTACAGTGAGCAGTTCTTC
few	15	TRBD2	TRBV20-1	TRBJ2-1	CSARGLAGKYNEQFF	TGCAGTGCTAGAGGACTAGCGGGGAAATACAATGAGCAGTTCTTC
NA	13	TRBD1	TRBV20-1	TRBJ1-4	CSARGTGFEKLFF	TGCAGTGCTAGGGGGACAGGGTTTGAAAAACTGTTTTTT
few	14	NA	TRBV12-3/TRBV12-4	TRBJ1-6	CASSLRRNDSPLHF	TGTGCCAGCAGTTTACGACGGAACGATTCACCCCTCCACTTT
few	14	TRBD1	TRBV2	TRBJ1-1	CASRQQGANTEAFF	TGTGCCAGCAGGCAACAGGGGGCTAATACTGAAGCTTTCTTT
few	14	TRBD2	TRBV29-1	TRBJ2-1	CSVRRSGGANEQFF	TGCAGCGTACGCCGCAGCGGGGGGGCCAATGAGCAGTTCTTC
many	12	NA	TRBV21-1	TRBJ2-5	CASSSQEETQYF	TGTGCCAGCAGCAGTCAGGAAGAGACCCAGTACTTC
few	16	NA	TRBV3-1	TRBJ2-5	CASSQDSFWGQETQYF	TGTGCCAGCAGCCAAGACAGCTTCTGGGGGCAAGAGACCCAGTACTTC
NA	14	NA	TRBV20-1	TRBJ2-7	CSARTPRSYNEQYF	TGCAGTGCTAGGACTCCACGATCCTACAATGAGCAGTACTTC
few	16	TRBD1	TRBV9	TRBJ2-3	CASSVAGQGITDTQYF	TGTGCCAGCAGCGTAGCGGGACAGGGGATCACAGATACGCAGTATTTT
NA	15	TRBD2	TRBV28	TRBJ2-3	CASTALAEAADTQYF	TGTGCCAGCACGGCACTAGCGGAGGCCGCAGATACGCAGTATTTT
many	11	TRBD2	TRBV20-1	TRBJ2-3	CSSNPGLVQYF	TGCAGTTCGAATCCGGGACTAGTGCAGTATTTT
few	14	NA	TRBV6-5	TRBJ1-4	CASSYGGVYEKLFF	TGTGCCAGCAGTTACGGGGGGGTGTATGAAAAACTGTTTTTT
few	14	NA	TRBV5-1	TRBJ1-1	CASSFGSIWTEAFF	TGCGCCAGCAGCTTCGGGTCTATTTGGACTGAAGCTTTCTTT
NA	17	NA	TRBV19	TRBJ2-3	CASSPNPGGTSTDTQYF	TGTGCCAGTAGTCCCAACCCTGGCGGGACTAGCACAGATACGCAGTATTTT
NA	15	TRBD1	TRBV20-1	TRBJ2-1	CSARDRDRDYNEQFF	TGCAGTGCTAGAGATCGGGACAGGGATTACAATGAGCAGTTCTTC
many	13	TRBD1	TRBV3-1	TRBJ2-5	CASSRQGQETQYF	TGTGCCAGCAGCCGACAGGGGCAAGAGACCCAGTACTTC
many	21	TRBD2	TRBV5-1	TRBJ2-7	CASSPDLCLAGVGLLVCEQYF	TGCGCCAGCAGCCCCGACCTTTGTCTAGCGGGAGTCGGCCTCCTCGTCTGCGAGCAGTACTTC
NA	11	TRBD1	TRBV20-1	TRBJ1-1	CSATGQGWAFF	TGCAGTGCTACGGGACAGGGTTGGGCTTTCTTT
NA	16	TRBD1	TRBV28	TRBJ1-2	CASSDPGQGADYGYTF	TGTGCCAGCAGTGACCCGGGACAGGGGGCGGACTATGGCTACACCTTC
NA	16	TRBD2	TRBV2	TRBJ2-3	CTSSQTSVLSTDTQYF	TGTACCAGCAGTCAGACTAGCGTTCTCAGCACAGATACGCAGTATTTT
NA	14	NA	TRBV7-2	TRBJ1-3	CASRAEPSGNTIYF	TGTGCCTCTCGGGCGGAGCCCTCTGGAAACACCATATATTTT
NA	14	NA	TRBV29-1	TRBJ1-1	CSVAGDTGYTEAFF	TGCAGCGTTGCGGGTGATACAGGTTACACTGAAGCTTTCTTT
NA	17	TRBD2	TRBV4-2	TRBJ2-7	CASSQDYRAGASYEQYF	TGTGCCAGCAGCCAAGATTATCGAGCGGGGGCCTCCTACGAGCAGTACTTC
many	14	TRBD1	TRBV10-3	TRBJ2-3	CAISEGQGPDTQYF	TGTGCCATCAGTGAGGGACAGGGCCCAGATACGCAGTATTTT
NA	14	TRBD2	TRBV19	TRBJ2-1	CASSAGLAAYEQFF	TGTGCCAGTAGTGCGGGACTAGCGGCCTACGAGCAGTTCTTC
NA	15	NA	TRBV7-2	TRBJ2-7	CASTQRGGGAYEQYF	TGTGCCAGCACCCAGAGGGGCGGAGGGGCCTACGAGCAGTACTTC
NA	15	NA	TRBV7-8	TRBJ1-2	CASSPRRPPNYGYTF	TGTGCCAGCAGCCCCAGGAGACCCCCTAACTATGGCTACACCTTC
NA	15	NA	TRBV27	TRBJ2-1	CPSSPGVSSYNEQFF	TGTCCCAGCAGCCCAGGGGTAAGCTCCTACAATGAGCAGTTCTTC
few	15	TRBD2	TRBV20-1	TRBJ2-1	CSARAGLAIWDEQFF	TGCAGTGCTAGAGCAGGACTAGCGATCTGGGATGAGCAGTTCTTC
NA	14	NA	TRBV3-1	TRBJ1-1	CASSYYRLHTEAFF	TGTGCCAGCAGTTACTACAGGCTGCACACTGAAGCTTTCTTT
few	15	TRBD2	TRBV20-1	TRBJ2-3	CSATGTSGSPYTQYF	TGCAGTGCAACAGGGACTAGCGGGAGTCCTTATACGCAGTATTTT
NA	16	NA	TRBV27	TRBJ1-6	CASSPRVRVGNSPLHF	TGTGCCAGCAGTCCCCGTGTGCGGGTTGGTAATTCACCCCTCCACTTT
NA	15	NA	TRBV2	TRBJ2-1	CASSATRGIYNEQFF	TGTGCCAGCAGTGCGACTAGGGGAATATACAATGAGCAGTTCTTC
NA	15	NA	TRBV20-1	TRBJ2-5	CSARDRRGPYNEQYF	TGCAGTGCTAGAGACAGGCGGGGGCCCTACAATGAGCAGTACTTC
once	13	TRBD1	TRBV10-2	TRBJ1-1	CASSATGINEAFF	TGCGCCAGCAGTGCGACAGGGATAAATGAAGCTTTCTTT
many	14	TRBD1	TRBV6-6	TRBJ1-2	CASRLPGQSYGYTF	TGTGCCAGCAGGCTACCGGGACAGAGTTATGGCTACACCTTC
NA	15	NA	TRBV5-1	TRBJ1-5	CASSLEGTRDQPQHF	TGCGCCAGCAGCTTGGAGGGAACACGGGATCAGCCCCAGCATTTT
few	15	TRBD2	TRBV20-1	TRBJ2-3	CSAPKLAGITDTQYF	TGCAGTGCTCCCAAACTAGCGGGGATTACAGATACGCAGTATTTT
few	16	NA	TRBV14	TRBJ2-1	CASSRLDSGPMHEQFF	TGTGCCAGCAGCCGCCTAGATTCGGGACCCATGCATGAGCAGTTCTTC
NA	12	NA	TRBV12-3/TRBV12-4	TRBJ1-2	CASRRKDYGYTF	TGTGCCAGCAGGCGTAAGGACTATGGCTACACCTTC
few	15	NA	TRBV7-9	TRBJ1-2	CASSRGSTQGYGYTF	TGTGCCAGCAGCCGGGGTTCCACCCAAGGATATGGCTACACCTTC
few	15	NA	TRBV29-1	TRBJ2-3	CSVRAGSTSTDTQYF	TGCAGCGTTAGGGCAGGGTCAACTAGCACAGATACGCAGTATTTT